One sample yielded the 29 T cell receptor beta chains listed below, sequenced in a study of blood T cell repertoires in COVID-19. Sequencing was performed with immunoSEQ multiplex PCR; in TCRdb, only in-frame clones are kept and a portion is missing. The table has 300,000 to 350,000 clones, about 90% seen once; the top ten hold less than 3.5%. Input material: peripheral blood. These TCRs come from a woman in her 30s with COVID-19, enrolled during active disease.

This rearrangement joins TRBV27 to TRBJ2-2; TRBD1 is a possible D gene (6 bases). In germline, CDR1 is MNHEY, CDR2 SMNVEV (reference sequence). CDR3 length: 17 amino acids. Deletions cut 3 bases from V and 1 base from J, with 15 bases between. The CDR3 here is CASSFAFPTGNTGELFF. CDR3 sequence (DNA): TGTGCCAGCAGTTTTGCATTCCCGACAGGGAACACCGGGGAGCTGTTTTTT.

The chain uses TRBV4-1 and TRBJ1-1; 8 positions match TRBD1. CDR1 is MGHRA, CDR2 YSYEKL, per germline. This CDR3 comprises 14 residues. The V gene end was trimmed by 0 bases and the J gene end by 7 bases; junction bases not matched to a gene: 4. The CDR3 bases are TGCGCCAGCAGCCAAGACAGGGGGCGAGGTGAAGCTTTCTTT. This codes for CASSQDRGRGEAFF.

The chain carries TRBV11-2 and TRBJ1-1; possible D gene TRBD1, 5 bases. CDR3 size: 15 residues. V lost 0 bases and J 8 bases, leaving 16 bases between the germline ends. The germline CDR1 and CDR2 sequences are SGHAT and FQNNGV. CDR3 amino acids: CASSLEWGGGPEAFF. The CDR3 nucleotides read TGTGCCAGCAGCTTAGAATGGGGGGGAGGGCCCGAAGCTTTCTTT. Supplemented by reference TRBV11-2 and TRBJ1-1, the full variable domain reads EAGVAQSPRYKIIEKRQSVAFWCNPISGHATLYWYQQILGQGPKLLIQFQNNGVVDDSQLPKDRFSAERLKGVDSTLKIQPAKLEDSAVYLCASSLEWGGGPEAFFGQGTRLTVV.

The chain joins TRBV28 to TRBJ1-1; 12 bases agree with TRBD1. In germline, CDR1 is MDHEN, CDR2 SYDVKM. With V trimmed by 6 bases and J by 3 bases, 11 bases remained unmatched. The CDR3 is made up of 17 amino acids. CDR3 nucleotide sequence: TGTGCCAGCAGGCTGCCGGGACAGGGGGCGTCATACACTGAAGCTTTCTTT. This translates into CASRLPGQGASYTEAFF.

The chain joins TRBV2 to TRBJ2-1; perhaps TRBD1 as D (6 bases). V was shortened by 3 bases and J by 4 bases, with 13 bases between the two germline ends. The germline CDR1 and CDR2 sequences are SNHLY and FYNNEI. CDR3 length equals 15 residues. The CDR3 protein is CASSDRSGVYNEQFF. The CDR3 DNA is TGTGCCAGCAGTGACAGGTCAGGGGTTTACAATGAGCAGTTCTTC.

The chain couples TRBV28 to TRBJ2-7; 12 bases agree with TRBD1. In germline, CDR1 is MDHEN, CDR2 SYDVKM. The CDR3 spans 16 residues. Trimming cost V 4 bases and J 1 base; bases outside gene matches: 5. CDR3 sequence (DNA): TGTGCCAGCAGTTCCCAGGGACAGGGGGCGTCCTACGAGCAGTACTTC. Its protein product is CASSSQGQGASYEQYF.

The chain couples TRBV19 to TRBJ2-3, with D possibly being TRBD1 (5 bases). This CDR3 spans 13 amino acids. V was pared by 2 bases and J by 6 bases, with 9 bases between. Germline CDR1 LNHDA, CDR2 SQIVND (reference sequence). The CDR3, as DNA: TGTGCCAGTAGTATAACACAGGACGATACGCAGTATTTT. It yields the protein CASSITQDDTQYF.

The chain has TRBV6-1 and TRBJ1-1, with D tentatively TRBD1 (5 bases). V was cut by 4 bases and J by 6 bases, with 12 bases left in between. The CDR3 extends over 13 amino acids. Germline CDR1 is MNHNS and CDR2 is SASEGT. The CDR3 DNA is TGTGCCAGCAGTGCCACGGGGGAATCTGAAGCTTTCTTT. Protein product: CASSATGESEAFF.

The J gene is TRBJ2-3, the V gene TRBV19; D is ambiguous. With 5 bases removed from V and 3 bases from J, the gap between germline ends came to 15 bases. The germline gives CDR1 LNHDA, CDR2 SQIVND (reference sequence). This CDR3 region has 15 residues. The CDR3 DNA sequence: TGTGCCAGTAGTCAGACTGCCCTCGTAACAGATACGCAGTATTTT. Translated: CASSQTALVTDTQYF.

The chain couples TRBV7-9 to TRBJ1-1, with D tentatively TRBD1 (5 bases). The CDR3 runs 17 residues. The germline gives CDR1 SEHNR, CDR2 FQNEAQ (reference sequence). V was cut by 4 bases and J by 5 bases, with 23 bases left in between. The CDR3 protein is CASSSPRTGRVGTEAFF. CDR3 nucleotides: TGTGCCAGCAGCTCCCCCCGAACCGGCAGGGTGGGGACTGAAGCTTTCTTT. The full variable domain, rest sourced from reference TRBV7-9 and TRBJ1-1, is DTGVSQNPRHKITKRGQNVTFRCDPISEHNRLYWYRQTLGQGPEFLTYFQNEAQLEKSRLLSDRFSAERPKGSFSTLEIQRTEQGDSAMYLCASSSPRTGRVGTEAFFGQGTRLTVV.

The chain combines TRBV19 with TRBJ1-5; D gene unclear. This CDR3 region has 16 residues. Trimming took off 5 bases at V and 0 bases at J, with 14 bases between the two ends. Per germline, CDR1 LNHDA and CDR2 SQIVND (reference sequence). Written as DNA, the CDR3 is TGTGCCAGTAGTCTTAACATGGGCCATAGCAATCAGCCCCAGCATTTT. Translated, it gives CASSLNMGHSNQPQHF.

This sequence joins TRBV27 and TRBJ2-1, with 10 bases lining up with TRBD2. J lost 5 bases, V lost 5 bases, and 6 bases had no gene match. This CDR3 comprises 15 residues. Germline-derived CDR1 and CDR2 are MNHEY and SMNVEV (reference sequence). CDR3 nucleotides: TGTGCCAGCAGTATTAGCGGGAGGAGGAACAATGAGCAGTTCTTC. Translated: CASSISGRRNNEQFF.

The V and J genes are TRBV5-4 and TRBJ1-1, with D maybe TRBD1 (5 bases). The CDR3 extends over 15 amino acids. Trimming took off 4 bases at V and 4 bases at J, with 17 bases between the two ends. CDR1 SGHNT and CDR2 YYREEE come from the germline V gene (reference sequence). The CDR3 loop reads CASSPGRVGGTEAFF. CDR3 in DNA: TGTGCCAGCAGCCCGGGTAGGGTCGGGGGCACTGAAGCTTTCTTT.

The chain uses TRBV7-3 and TRBJ2-2; 9 bases line up with TRBD2. Germline V CDR1 and CDR2: SGHTA, FQGTGA. The CDR3 sequence is 16 residues long. J gave up 5 bases and V 5 bases, and 9 bases lay outside the gene matches. CDR3 residues: CASSQIAGVGTGELFF. CDR3 sequence (DNA): TGTGCCAGCAGCCAAATAGCGGGAGTGGGGACCGGGGAGCTGTTTTTT. The variable domain in full, with the rest retrieved from reference TRBV7-3 and TRBJ2-2, is GAGVSQTPSNKVTEKGKYVELRCDPISGHTALYWYRQSLGQGPEFLIYFQGTGAADDSGLPNDRFFAVRPEGSVSTLKIQRTERGDSAVYLCASSQIAGVGTGELFFGEGSRLTVL.

This chain connects TRBV19 to TRBJ1-2; 7 nucleotides agree with TRBD1. CDR1 is LNHDA, CDR2 SQIVND, per germline (reference sequence). V gave up 4 bases and J gave up 8 bases; unmatched junction bases: 7. The CDR3 runs 13 residues. The CDR3 DNA reads as TGTGCCAGTAGTAACGACAGGGTAGGCGGCTACACCTTC. It translates to CASSNDRVGGYTF.

The chain uses TRBV28 and TRBJ1-5; 10 bases match TRBD1. Germline V CDR1 and CDR2: MDHEN, SYDVKM. V gave up 4 bases and J gave up 0 bases; unmatched junction bases: 12. The CDR3 is 19 residues long. The CDR3 DNA sequence: TGTGCCAGCAGTTCCTCGACAGGGGGCACGGGAAATAGCAATCAGCCCCAGCATTTT. This gives the protein CASSSSTGGTGNSNQPQHF.

The V and J genes are TRBV7-7 and TRBJ2-5; TRBD1 matches 7 bases. The germline V gene encodes CDR1 SSHAT and CDR2 FNYEAQ (reference sequence). Trimming took 4 bases from V and 3 from J; bases not matched to a gene: 8. The CDR3 has 15 residues. The CDR3, as DNA: TGTGCCAGCAGCTACTCAGACAGGGACAAAGAGACCCAGTACTTC. Amino acids: CASSYSDRDKETQYF.

V and J are TRBV23-1 and TRBJ1-5; no clear D gene. TRBV23-1 is given ORF status, its function remaining uncertain. The V gene lost 6 bases and the J gene lost 3 bases, with 9 bases spanning the gap. The CDR3 totals 13 residues. The CDR3: CASSASPNQPQHF. In DNA, the CDR3 is TGCGCCAGCAGCGCGAGTCCCAATCAGCCCCAGCATTTT.

This chain connects TRBV9 to TRBJ2-3; perhaps TRBD1 as D (5 bases). Germline CDR1 and CDR2: SGDLS and YYNGEE. The length of the CDR3 is 14 residues. V lost 7 bases and J 0 bases, leaving 12 bases between the germline ends. The CDR3 DNA reads as TGTGCCAGCGGCAGGGAAAGGAGCACAGATACGCAGTATTTT. This gives the protein CASGRERSTDTQYF.

As regards this clone: At one boundary the junction diverges from the germline segment, which might be a read error. This chain links TRBV7-2 with TRBJ2-3, with D possibly TRBD2 on 7 matching bases. The CDR3 extends over 15 amino acids. Germline V gene sequence: CDR1 SGHTA, CDR2 FQGNSA. For the CDR3, the DNA is TGTGCCAGCAGGTTAGGGGGAGGGCCTTGGGATACGCAGTATTTT. Amino acid sequence: CASRLGGGPWDTQYF.

The chain uses TRBV9 and TRBJ2-1, with a possible D match to TRBD2 (6 bases). CDR3 length: 15 residues. Germline V gives CDR1 SGDLS, CDR2 YYNGEE. V was trimmed by 4 bases and J by 0 bases, leaving 11 bases between them. CDR3 residues: CASSPPGSSYNEQFF. The CDR3 nucleotides are TGTGCCAGCAGCCCCCCCGGGAGCTCCTACAATGAGCAGTTCTTC.

The genes are TRBV7-9 and TRBJ1-1; D not certain. Germline values: CDR1 SEHNR, CDR2 FQNEAQ (reference sequence). The CDR3 sequence is 12 residues long. V was trimmed by 5 bases and J by 7 bases, leaving 11 bases between them. CDR3 loop: CASSPIGDEAFF. For the CDR3, the DNA is TGTGCCAGCAGCCCCATCGGGGATGAAGCTTTCTTT. Full variable domain (missing parts from reference TRBV7-9 and TRBJ1-1): DTGVSQNPRHKITKRGQNVTFRCDPISEHNRLYWYRQTLGQGPEFLTYFQNEAQLEKSRLLSDRFSAERPKGSFSTLEIQRTEQGDSAMYLCASSPIGDEAFFGQGTRLTVV.

The rearrangement links TRBV15 to TRBJ2-2; possible D gene TRBD2, 7 bases. The V gene lost 3 bases and the J gene lost 6 bases, with 14 bases spanning the gap. The CDR3 sequence is 15 residues long. Per germline, CDR1 LNHNV and CDR2 YYDKDF (reference sequence). The CDR3 DNA sequence: TGTGCCACCAGCAGCCGGAGGGGGGGGTCCGGGGAGCTGTTTTTT. It codes for CATSSRRGGSGELFF. Combining the CDR3 with reference TRBV15 and TRBJ2-2 gives the whole variable domain DAMVIQNPRYQVTQFGKPVTLSCSQTLNHNVMYWYQQKSSQAPKLLFHYYDKDFNNEADTPDNFQSRRPNTSFCFLDIRSPGLGDTAMYLCATSSRRGGSGELFFGEGSRLTVL.

This clone has a handful of counts. The chain employs TRBV5-4 and TRBJ2-7, with 11 nucleotides matching TRBD2. The CDR3 sequence is 14 residues long. The V gene end was trimmed by 4 bases and the J gene end by 5 bases; junction bases not matched to a gene: 5. Looked up from germline, CDR1 is SGHNT and CDR2 is YYREEE (reference sequence). CDR3 protein: CASSRAGLADEQYF. Written as DNA, the CDR3 is TGTGCCAGCAGCCGGGCGGGACTAGCGGACGAGCAGTACTTC.

To note about this clone: At one end, the junction sequence differs from germline, possibly due to a read error. This chain uses TRBV12-3 or TRBV12-4 with TRBJ1-5; D call uncertain. This CDR3 contains 13 residues. The CDR3 loop is CASSLGSKQPQHF. The CDR3 region has the DNA TGTGCCAGCAGTTTGGGGAGCAAGCAGCCCCAGCATTTT.

The rearrangement joins TRBV7-2 to TRBJ2-1; D unresolved. Trimming took 7 bases from V and 3 from J, leaving 13 bases between them. The CDR3 runs to 14 residues. CDR1 SGHTA and CDR2 FQGNSA come from the germline V gene. This CDR3 is CASTLPGYYNEQFF. CDR3 bases: TGTGCCAGCACCCTTCCCGGTTACTACAATGAGCAGTTCTTC. Using reference TRBV7-2 and TRBJ2-1 for the parts outside the CDR3, the full variable domain is GAGVSQSPSNKVTEKGKDVELRCDPISGHTALYWYRQSLGQGLEFLIYFQGNSAPDKSGLPSDRFSAERTGGSVSTLTIQRTQQEDSAVYLCASTLPGYYNEQFFGPGTRLTVL.

The chain couples TRBV11-2 to TRBJ1-2; D uncertain. The V end lost 1 base, the J end lost 7 bases, and 7 bases lay between the germline ends. The germline CDR1 and CDR2 sequences are SGHAT and FQNNGV. CDR3 length equals 12 residues. CDR3 residues: CASSLGGLGYTF. CDR3 bases: TGTGCCAGCAGCTTAGGCGGGCTTGGCTACACCTTC. Full variable domain (remainder filled in from reference TRBV11-2 and TRBJ1-2): EAGVAQSPRYKIIEKRQSVAFWCNPISGHATLYWYQQILGQGPKLLIQFQNNGVVDDSQLPKDRFSAERLKGVDSTLKIQPAKLEDSAVYLCASSLGGLGYTFGSGTRLTVV.

This chain connects TRBV18 to TRBJ2-2, with a weak D call TRBD2 (6 bases). Germline CDR1 and CDR2: KGHSH and LQKENI. V gave up 6 bases and J gave up 4 bases, with 12 bases separating them. The CDR3 consists of 14 residues. CDR3 sequence (DNA): TGTGCCAGCTCCGGAACCGGGGGCACCGGGGAGCTGTTTTTT. Protein: CASSGTGGTGELFF.

In this sample, this clone turned up once. The chain links TRBV28 to TRBJ2-1; 10 bases agree with TRBD2. J lost 0 bases, V lost 5 bases, and 10 bases had no gene match. The CDR3 length is 18 residues. CDR1 and CDR2 (germline): MDHEN, SYDVKM. CDR3 DNA sequence: TGTGCCAGCAGTCCCTCCCTAGCGGGAGCGGGCTCCTACAATGAGCAGTTCTTC. Amino acid sequence: CASSPSLAGAGSYNEQFF.